This passage covers 3 T cell receptor beta chains from one sample sequenced in a study of T-cell reconstitution after alpha-beta-depleted transplantation in children. The TCRbeta library was prepared with unique molecular identifiers. TCRdb reprocessed the PCR reads with MiXCR, giving one entry per CDR3 protein. The sample lists fewer than 500,000 distinct CDR3 sequences, roughly two fifths occurring once. Here the sequenced sample was PBMCs, taken before TCRalphabeta/CD19-depleted stem cell transplant. Receptor source: a girl aged 2 to 9 with aplastic anemia, due to receive a stem cell transplant.

The chain has TRBV7-8 and TRBJ1-4; D is perhaps TRBD1 (6 bases). The CDR3 consists of 14 residues. Germline CDR1 reads SGHVS; CDR2 reads FQNEAQ. The V gene lost 5 bases and the J gene lost 7 bases, with 14 bases spanning the gap. Here the CDR3 DNA reads TGTGCCAGCAGCGAGGGCAGGGGACTTGAAAAACTGTTTTTT. Translated: CASSEGRGLEKLFF.

Comments on this clonotype: The germline gene is not matched at one end of the junction; a read error may be the cause. The V gene is TRBV7-2, the J gene TRBJ2-5; D might be TRBD1 (6 bases). The germline V gene has CDR1 SGHTA and CDR2 FQGNSA. This CDR3 has 15 residues. As DNA, the CDR3 is TGTGCCAGCAGCGTTTCCAGACAGGTGTGGGAGAACCAGTACTTC. This gives the protein CASSVSRQVWENQYF.

The table lists this clonotype with a few counts. CDR3 amino acids: CAISESRQGSDIQYF. CDR3 coding DNA: TGTGCCATCAGTGAGTCACGACAGGGCTCGGACATTCAGTACTTC. This chain uses TRBV10-3 with TRBJ2-4; 7 bases agree with TRBD1. There are 15 residues in the CDR3. Germline trimming cut 0 bases from V and 8 bases from J; bases unmatched to any gene: 7. In germline, CDR1 is ENHRY, CDR2 SYGVKD.